The 16 T cell receptor beta chains below come from one sample, sequenced in a study of T cells in Graves' hyperthyroidism and ophthalmopathy. TCR beta CDR3 regions were amplified from RNA. First-round RT-PCR targeting the TCR CDR3 was performed with the HTBI primer set. One entry per CDR3 protein results from TCRdb running MiXCR on the multiplex PCR reads. Of about 720,000 distinct CDR3 sequences listed, 18% are singletons. The sample consisted of blood. The receptors were gathered from a woman aged 50 to 60 with Graves' hyperthyroidism that later progressed to Graves' ophthalmopathy.

This clonotype was observed a few times. Mismatch with germline at one junction end may stem from a read error. The V and J genes are TRBV12-3 or TRBV12-4 and TRBJ2-3, with D hard to call. The CDR3 loop spans 15 amino acids. This CDR3 is CASSSEPVGTDTQYF. The CDR3 nucleotides read TGTGCCAGCAGTTCAGAGCCCGTTGGCACAGATACACAGTATTTT.

The rearrangement joins TRBV6-1 to TRBJ2-7; D remains unclear. V was pared by 0 bases and J by 6 bases, with 9 bases between. The CDR3 spans 13 residues. The V gene's germline CDR1 is MNHNS and CDR2 SASEGT. The CDR3 here is CASSEAQGLEQYF. CDR3 DNA: TGTGCCAGCAGTGAAGCGCAAGGCCTCGAGCAGTACTTC.

This clonotype was seen only a few times. CDR3 DNA: TGTGCCACCAGCACCCCTTGGGACAGGGAGAATCAGCCCCAGCATTTT. Its translation: CATSTPWDRENQPQHF. V gene TRBV15 combines with J gene TRBJ1-5, with 9 bases that match TRBD1. The CDR3 runs 16 residues. J was trimmed by 4 bases and V by 4 bases; bases with no gene match: 8. The germline CDR1 and CDR2 sequences are LNHNV and YYDKDF (reference sequence). Combining the CDR3 with reference TRBV15 and TRBJ1-5 gives the whole variable domain DAMVIQNPRYQVTQFGKPVTLSCSQTLNHNVMYWYQQKSSQAPKLLFHYYDKDFNNEADTPDNFQSRRPNTSFCFLDIRSPGLGDTAMYLCATSTPWDRENQPQHFGDGTRLSIL.

V is TRBV19 and J is TRBJ1-4; 9 bases fit TRBD1. Germline V lookup: CDR1 LNHDA, CDR2 SQIVND (reference sequence). The CDR3 totals 14 residues. The ends lost 5 bases at V and 7 bases at J; junction bases unmatched: 5. CDR3 in amino acids: CASSPRDRVEKLFF. The CDR3 DNA reads TGTGCCAGTAGTCCCCGGGACAGGGTTGAAAAACTGTTTTTT.

There are many counts of this clonotype. The V and J genes are TRBV20-1 and TRBJ2-3, with TRBD2 as a possible D gene (5 bases). Germline CDR1 and CDR2: DFQATT and SNEGSKA (reference sequence). V shed 0 bases and J shed 5 bases, with 15 bases lying between them. The CDR3 covers 15 residues. CDR3 loop: CSARDSAGLVDTQYF. As DNA, the CDR3 is TGCAGTGCTAGAGATTCTGCGGGTCTTGTAGATACGCAGTATTTT.

The chain is built from TRBV4-2 and TRBJ2-1; 9 bases line up with TRBD1. Losses at the gene ends were 9 bases for V and 2 bases for J; bases not matched to a gene: 8. CDR3 length: 15 residues. Germline V gene data show CDR1 as LGHNA and CDR2 as YNFKEQ. The CDR3 DNA sequence: TGTGCCAGTACCGGGGACAGGGACACCTACAATGAGCAGTTCTTC. Amino acids: CASTGDRDTYNEQFF.

V is TRBV3-1 and J is TRBJ1-6; D ambiguous. CDR3 length equals 12 residues. Looked up from germline, CDR1 is LGHDT and CDR2 is YNNKEL (reference sequence). The V gene lost 0 bases and the J gene lost 14 bases, with 8 bases spanning the gap. The CDR3 sequence is CASSQDPLALHF. The CDR3 region has the DNA TGTGCCAGCAGCCAAGATCCATTGGCCCTCCACTTT.

In its sample, this clonotype was seen many times. The chain combines TRBV12-3 or TRBV12-4 with TRBJ1-5, with D possibly being TRBD1 (5 bases). The CDR3 consists of 14 residues. The V and J ends lost 0 bases and 11 bases respectively, with 14 bases between them. CDR3 coding DNA: TGTGCCAGCAGTTTAGCGTCGGGGCACCAGGCCCAGCATTTT. Its translation is CASSLASGHQAQHF.

This clonotype was detected only a few times. This chain uses TRBV6-6 with TRBJ1-2; D is possibly TRBD1 (6 bases). The CDR3 totals 14 residues. Germline CDR1 is MNHNY and CDR2 is SVGAGI (reference sequence). V dropped 0 bases and J dropped 6 bases, with 11 bases sitting between them. This CDR3 reads CASSYSQGYDGYTF. DNA for the CDR3: TGTGCCAGCAGTTACTCGCAGGGGTACGATGGCTACACCTTC.

There are many counts of this clonotype. The gene calls are TRBV3-1 and TRBJ1-3, with D maybe TRBD1 (6 bases). Germline CDR1 and CDR2: LGHDT and YNNKEL (reference sequence). The CDR3 runs to 16 residues. The V end was cut by 5 bases, the J end by 0 bases, with 14 bases between. The CDR3 here is CASSYRGQSSGNTIYF. DNA for the CDR3: TGTGCCAGCAGCTACCGAGGACAGAGCTCTGGAAACACCATATATTTT.

This clonotype was seen a few times. In nucleotides, the CDR3 is TGTGCCAGCAGTTACCCGGGTTTTTGGGGCTACACCTTC. Its protein is CASSYPGFWGYTF. The J gene is TRBJ1-2, the V gene TRBV6-5; D gene uncertain. Germline CDR1 reads MNHEY; CDR2 reads SVGAGI. Trimming took off 2 bases at V and 8 bases at J, with 12 bases between the two ends. This CDR3 contains 13 residues.

This clonotype was detected a few times. The chain uses TRBV7-8 and TRBJ2-3, with a possible D match to TRBD2 (6 bases). V was clipped by 2 bases and J by 3 bases, with 15 bases between them. Germline values: CDR1 SGHVS, CDR2 FQNEAQ. CDR3 size: 16 residues. The CDR3 loop reads CASSLTGGTGTDTQYF. The DNA of the CDR3 is TGTGCCAGCAGCTTAACTGGGGGGACTGGAACAGATACGCAGTATTTT.

This clonotype was found a few times. This chain uses TRBV7-9 with TRBJ1-2; 7 bases are a match to TRBD1. V dropped 5 bases and J dropped 4; count of bases not matched to a gene: 7. This CDR3 contains 14 residues. CDR1 SEHNR and CDR2 FQNEAQ come from the germline V gene (reference sequence). CDR3 in DNA: TGTGCCAGCAGCCGAGACAGGGTTAGCTATGGCTACACCTTC. Its translation: CASSRDRVSYGYTF.

The chain is built from TRBV3-1 and TRBJ2-1; 8 bases line up with TRBD1. This CDR3 has 13 amino acids. V shed 5 bases, J shed 9 bases, and the junction held 6 bases outside the gene matches. CDR1 and CDR2 from the germline V gene are LGHDT and YNNKEL (reference sequence). CDR3 in DNA: TGTGCCAGCAGCTACAGGGGGGTCGGTGAGCAGTTCTTC. Translated, it gives CASSYRGVGEQFF.

The rearrangement uses TRBV15 and TRBJ1-1; D is uncertain. The CDR3 covers 15 residues. CDR1 LNHNV and CDR2 YYDKDF come from the germline V gene (reference sequence). V was clipped by 4 bases and J by 1 base, with 13 bases between them. The CDR3 DNA reads as TGTGCCACCAGCACAGTCGGCGCCCAGAACACTGAAGCTTTCTTT. As protein: CATSTVGAQNTEAFF.

The chain carries TRBV6-1 and TRBJ1-1, with a possible D match to TRBD1 (5 bases). CDR3 length: 12 residues. V was cut by 7 bases and J by 3 bases, with 9 bases left in between. CDR1 and CDR2 from the germline V gene are MNHNS and SASEGT. The CDR3 DNA reads TGTGCCAGCACCTTGGGGGACACTGAAGCTTTCTTT. It codes for CASTLGDTEAFF.